This T cell receptor beta chain was profiled in a study of blood T cell repertoires in COVID-19. Across the study: Sites in the United States, Italy and Spain provided acute and convalescent COVID-19 samples.

Study processing details: Researchers report that nucleated cell counts were estimated from reference gene primer amplification. The protocol was immunoSEQ multiplex PCR, while the TCRdb copy is restricted to in-frame clones and leaves out a portion. The D gene and trimming were derived from the DNA, and the V and J assignments and clone size from that table. The data contain about 250,000 clones, approximately 90% of them singletons. This clone was observed once. The CDR3 length is 12 residues. Germline values: CDR1 SGHAT, CDR2 FQNNGV. V gave up 8 bases and J gave up 0 bases, with 6 bases separating them.

The specimen sequenced was peripheral blood. This clonotype was sampled from a woman between 25 and 40 years old with COVID-19, enrolled during active disease. The chain is built from TRBV11-2 and TRBJ2-3; D perhaps matches TRBD2 (6 bases). For the CDR3, the DNA is TGTGCCAGCGGGAGGAGCACAGATACGCAGTATTTT. Amino acids: CASGRSTDTQYF.